The sequence of this T cell receptor beta chain was determined in a study of early T cells in non-severe SARS-CoV-2 infection (dated by TCRdb to about 2021). Study-level background: Bulk RNA from unsorted whole blood was used for TCR sequencing, so alpha and beta chains could not be paired.

Findings and caveats that apply to the study as a whole: Matching against VDJdb was skewed toward anti-spike CD8 responses, likely underestimated virus-specific expansions, and missed private and CD4 specificities.

Regarding this clonotype: The antigen it recognizes is unknown. No much larger clonotype is one base removed from it; base qualities were not supplied.

A case-control design nested within a healthcare worker cohort in London, UK, was used, with weekly nasopharyngeal swab PCR tests and blood sampling performed. Healthcare workers were recruited between 23 and 31 March 2020, during the week of the UK lockdown, and were followed weekly for up to roughly 15 weeks. After removal of 0 bases from V and 5 bases from J, the junction retains 9 bases not matched to a gene. From its cysteine to its phenylalanine, the CDR3 spans 16 amino acids. The sequence is cut down to CDR3 DNA, 48 bases in frame from base 1. CDR1 is given as SGHRS and CDR2 as YFSETQ, both from the germline V gene. The library was generated by 5' RACE. The listed sequencing device is NextSeq 500. The TCR library protocol attached unique molecular identifiers to individual cDNA molecules to correct for sequencing error and PCR bias. TCR alpha and beta chains were both sequenced, and the abundances of alpha and beta sequences in each sample were closely correlated with each other. Concerning the study's data processing: Decombinator V4 was used to perform V gene, J gene and CDR3 annotation of TCR sequences. TCRs were defined as expanded if a significant change between any two time points was detected under a Poisson model with p below 0.0001. Abundances of TCRs were expressed as counts per million after normalisation to the total number of TCRs sequenced in each sample. MAIT TCRs were defined by TRAV1-2 paired with TRAJ12, TRAJ20 or TRAJ33, and iNKT TCRs by TRAV10 paired with TRAJ18. VDJdb, accessed on 1 November 2021, was searched for TCRs annotated for CMV, EBV and SARS-CoV-2, and TCRs annotated for more than one antigen were excluded. TCRdb redid the processing of the public reads, applying fastp at Q25 and MiXCR, and retained in-frame beta chains. Identical CDR3 protein sequences are pooled into one entry, listed with their most common genes and DNA. The V and J calls were determined by TCRdb, not by the authors. The sample yields 30,000 to 40,000 distinct CDR3 sequences; around 4.6% were counted once. The ten largest make up 15% to 20% of the sample.

Sequenced input: whole blood. The clonotype was recovered from an adult who was a healthcare worker with PCR-confirmed SARS-CoV-2 infection or an uninfected control (not recorded which). The chain couples TRBV5-1 to TRBJ2-5; TRBD1 agrees with 8 junctional bases. The CDR3 region has the sequence CASSLAVGRGQETQYF. Here is the DNA: TGCGCCAGCAGCTTGGCCGTAGGCAGGGGGCAGGAGACCCAGTACTTC.